This T cell receptor beta chain is drawn from a study of a mutant IDH1 vaccine in newly diagnosed glioma. The wider study: Vaccines were begun 4-6 weeks after radiotherapy alone, or with temozolomide cycles. Of treated patients, around 60% were men and about 38% women, averaging around 42 years. Patients arrived already treated with radiotherapy, temozolomide, or both, most having had both. Findings and caveats of the study: Immune responses induced by vaccination arose in approximately 92% of the patients.

Sequencing used immunoSEQ multiplex PCR; TCRdb keeps in-frame clones, though not all of them. Here the sample spans 50,000 to 65,000 clones, approximately 84% being singletons. Concerning this clone: The antigen remains undetermined.

The CDR3 extends over 16 amino acids. V lost 0 bases and J lost 2; bases outside the gene matches: 3. Germline CDR1 reads MGHRA; CDR2 reads YSYEKL. Time point of the sample: week 11, during vaccination. Every single dose of the vaccine, 300 ug of mutant IDH1 20-mer peptide, came with topical imiquimod. The chain links TRBV4-1 to TRBJ2-2, with 7 bases fitting TRBD1. This receptor was obtained from a woman aged 45-65 years with glioma. Sequences were derived from PBMCs, sampled from a glioma patient whose treatment included an IDH1 peptide vaccine. The CDR3 is CASSQEGQSNTGELFF. DNA for the CDR3: TGCGCCAGCAGCCAAGAGGGACAGTCCAACACCGGGGAGCTGTTTTTT.